This is a list of T cell receptor beta chains from one sample in a study of cytomegalovirus exposure and HLA in healthy donors. Method: immunoSEQ multiplex PCR; TCRdb's copy keeps in-frame clones and lacks some. This table holds 120,000 or so clones, over 65% found once. The specimen was PBMCs. The receptor set was obtained from a man in his thirties or forties in good health and CMV-seronegative. Each CDR3 is given with its conserved first and last residue. The order of the fields is V gene, J gene, D gene, clone size, CDR3 protein, CDR3 DNA. The D gene is left open where the match is weak. Some rows mark clone size as missing; the rest say once, few, many or name a class of expanded clone.

TRBV10-1,TRBJ2-5,TRBD1,few,CASSVSGGETQYF,TGCGCCAGCAGTGTATCAGGGGGAGAGACCCAGTACTTC
TRBV27,TRBJ1-3,-,-,CASSRWGGTGNTIYF,TGTGCCAGCAGCCGATGGGGGGGGACTGGAAACACCATATATTTT
TRBV18,TRBJ1-1,-,once,CASSLFRENTEAFF,TGTGCCAGCTCACTTTTTCGGGAGAACACTGAAGCTTTCTTT
TRBV7-3,TRBJ2-7,TRBD1,-,CASSLDRESEQYF,TGTGCCAGCAGCTTAGACAGGGAATCCGAGCAGTACTTC
TRBV18,TRBJ1-2,-,-,CASSPPIGGNYGYTF,TGTGCCAGCTCACCTCCGATCGGGGGGAACTATGGCTACACCTTC
TRBV18,TRBJ2-7,TRBD2,-,CASSPVVRTSGRSSYEQYF,TGTGCCAGCTCACCAGTTGTCAGGACTAGCGGGAGGAGCTCCTACGAGCAGTACTTC
TRBV9,TRBJ1-2,TRBD1,-,CASSASGGRDYGYTF,TGTGCCAGCAGCGCCTCAGGGGGTCGGGACTATGGCTACACCTTC
TRBV5-5,TRBJ1-1,TRBD1,-,CASRPGQGRTEAFF,TGTGCCAGCAGACCCGGACAGGGCAGGACTGAAGCTTTCTTT
TRBV9,TRBJ1-2,TRBD1,once,CASSATGANYGYTF,TGTGCCAGCAGCGCGACAGGGGCTAACTATGGCTACACCTTC
TRBV5-1,TRBJ2-7,TRBD1,-,CASRRTGGAYEQYF,TGCGCCAGCAGAAGGACAGGGGGGGCCTACGAGCAGTACTTC
TRBV19,TRBJ1-5,TRBD1,-,CASSLQGNSNQPQHF,TGTGCCAGTAGTCTACAGGGGAATAGCAATCAGCCCCAGCATTTT
TRBV6-1,TRBJ1-5,TRBD1,-,CASHRDRSNQPQHF,TGTGCCAGCCACCGGGACAGGAGCAATCAGCCCCAGCATTTT
TRBV5-1,TRBJ2-6,-,-,CASSLVPKGSAIAGANVLTF,TGCGCCAGCAGCTTGGTCCCTAAGGGGTCAGCGATAGCTGGGGCCAACGTCCTGACTTTC
TRBV29-1,TRBJ1-1,TRBD1,-,CSVRQGEGTEAFF,TGCAGCGTTAGACAGGGGGAGGGCACTGAAGCTTTCTTT
TRBV5-5,TRBJ2-7,-,-,CASSSQGSYEQYF,TGTGCCAGCAGCTCGCAGGGCTCCTACGAGCAGTACTTC
TRBV5-1,TRBJ2-7,-,-,CASSRPGDEQYF,TGCGCCAGCAGCCGCCCGGGGGACGAGCAGTACTTC
TRBV5-4,TRBJ2-7,-,-,CASSRNQGPYEQYF,TGTGCCAGCAGCCGCAATCAGGGTCCCTACGAGCAGTACTTC
TRBV7-9,TRBJ2-3,-,-,CASSLFPSRGTDTQYF,TGTGCCAGCAGCTTATTTCCCTCGCGGGGTACAGATACGCAGTATTTT
TRBV28,TRBJ1-2,-,-,CASRRDYGYTF,TGTGCCAGCAGGAGGGACTATGGCTACACCTTC
TRBV7-2,TRBJ2-7,-,-,CASSSQGYEQYF,TGTGCCAGCAGCAGTCAGGGCTACGAGCAGTACTTC
TRBV2,TRBJ1-4,-,-,CASSDGGINEKLFF,TGTGCCAGCAGTGACGGGGGGATTAATGAAAAACTGTTTTTT
TRBV7-9,TRBJ1-2,-,once,CASSYRELGGYTF,TGTGCCAGCAGCTACAGAGAACTCGGTGGCTACACCTTC
TRBV14,TRBJ1-4,-,-,CASSLNGAFNEKLFF,TGTGCCAGCAGCCTCAACGGTGCCTTTAATGAAAAACTGTTTTTT
TRBV11-3,TRBJ2-4,-,-,CASSPTGKNIQYF,TGTGCCAGCAGCCCGACAGGAAAAAACATTCAGTACTTC
TRBV6-6,TRBJ1-5,-,-,CASRPTGKEQPQHF,TGTGCCAGCAGGCCTACAGGAAAGGAACAGCCCCAGCATTTT
TRBV9,TRBJ1-5,TRBD1,-,CASSPGTGGNQPQHF,TGTGCCAGCAGCCCAGGGACAGGGGGAAATCAGCCCCAGCATTTT
TRBV5-1,TRBJ1-1,TRBD1,few,CASSLTDRPTDPTEAFF,TGCGCCAGCAGCTTAACGGACAGGCCCACTGACCCAACTGAAGCTTTCTTT
TRBV7-9,TRBJ1-2,-,once,CAGSYSNYGYTF,TGTGCCGGATCATACAGTAACTATGGCTACACCTTC
TRBV10-3,TRBJ1-1,-,-,CAITSALTTNTEAFF,TGTGCCATCACTTCCGCCCTTACAACGAACACTGAAGCTTTCTTT